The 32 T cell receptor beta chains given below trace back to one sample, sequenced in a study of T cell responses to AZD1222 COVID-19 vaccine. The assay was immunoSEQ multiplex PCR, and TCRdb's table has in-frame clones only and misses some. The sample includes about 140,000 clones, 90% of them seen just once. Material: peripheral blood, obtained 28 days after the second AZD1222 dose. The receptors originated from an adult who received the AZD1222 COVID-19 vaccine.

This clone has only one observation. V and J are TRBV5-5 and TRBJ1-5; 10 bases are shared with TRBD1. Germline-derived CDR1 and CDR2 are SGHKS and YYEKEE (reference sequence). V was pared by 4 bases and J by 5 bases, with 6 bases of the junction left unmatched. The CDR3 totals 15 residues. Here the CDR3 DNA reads TGTGCCAGCAGCCCGGGGACAGGGGTGTATCAGCCCCAGCATTTT. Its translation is CASSPGTGVYQPQHF.

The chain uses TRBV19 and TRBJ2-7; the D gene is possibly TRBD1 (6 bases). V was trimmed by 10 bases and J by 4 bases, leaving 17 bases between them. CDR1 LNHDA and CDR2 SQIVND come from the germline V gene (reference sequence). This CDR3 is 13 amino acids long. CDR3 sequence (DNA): TGTGCCACGACCCAAGGCAGGGGATACGAGCAGTACTTC. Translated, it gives CATTQGRGYEQYF.

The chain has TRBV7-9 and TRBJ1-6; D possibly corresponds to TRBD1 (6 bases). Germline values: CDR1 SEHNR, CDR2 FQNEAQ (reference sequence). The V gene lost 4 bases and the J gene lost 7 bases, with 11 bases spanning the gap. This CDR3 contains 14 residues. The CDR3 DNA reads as TGTGCCAGCAGCTCACAGGGAGACAATTCACCCCTCCACTTT. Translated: CASSSQGDNSPLHF. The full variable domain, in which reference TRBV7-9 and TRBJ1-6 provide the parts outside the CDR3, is DTGVSQNPRHKITKRGQNVTFRCDPISEHNRLYWYRQTLGQGPEFLTYFQNEAQLEKSRLLSDRFSAERPKGSFSTLEIQRTEQGDSAMYLCASSSQGDNSPLHFGNGTRLTVT.

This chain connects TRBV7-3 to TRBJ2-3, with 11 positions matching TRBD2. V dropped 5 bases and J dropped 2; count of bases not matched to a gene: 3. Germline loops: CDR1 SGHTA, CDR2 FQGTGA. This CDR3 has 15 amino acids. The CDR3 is CASSRLAGSTDTQYF. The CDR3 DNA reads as TGTGCCAGCAGCCGACTAGCGGGATCCACAGATACGCAGTATTTT.

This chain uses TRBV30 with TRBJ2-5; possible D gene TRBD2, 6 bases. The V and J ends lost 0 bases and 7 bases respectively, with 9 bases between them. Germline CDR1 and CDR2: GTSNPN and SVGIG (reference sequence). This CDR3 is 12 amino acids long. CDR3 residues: CAWSVLGGTQYF. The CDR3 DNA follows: TGTGCCTGGAGTGTACTGGGAGGGACCCAGTACTTC. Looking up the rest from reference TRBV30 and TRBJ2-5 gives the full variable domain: SQTIHQWPATLVQPVGSPLSLECTVEGTSNPNLYWYRQAAGRGLQLLFYSVGIGQISSEVPQNLSASRPQDRQFILSSKKLLLSDSGFYLCAWSVLGGTQYFGPGTRLLVL.

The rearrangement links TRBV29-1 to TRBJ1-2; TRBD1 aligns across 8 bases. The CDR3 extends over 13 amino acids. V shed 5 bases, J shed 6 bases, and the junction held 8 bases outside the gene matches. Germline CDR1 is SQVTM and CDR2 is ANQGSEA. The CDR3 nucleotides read TGCAGCGTTACCCCCGACAGGGGTGATGGCTACACCTTC. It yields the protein CSVTPDRGDGYTF. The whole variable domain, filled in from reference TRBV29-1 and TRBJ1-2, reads SAVISQKPSRDICQRGTSLTIQCQVDSQVTMMFWYRQQPGQSLTLIATANQGSEATYESGFVIDKFPISRPNLTFSTLTVSNMSPEDSSIYLCSVTPDRGDGYTFGSGTRLTVV.

This chain's CDR3 is CASSPRRLGYGYTF. The CDR3 DNA is TGTGCCAGCAGTCCCAGGAGGCTTGGCTATGGCTACACCTTC. The chain employs TRBV27 and TRBJ1-2; the D is unclear. Trimming shortened V by 5 bases and J by 4 bases, and 14 bases separated the two germline ends. Germline V gives CDR1 MNHEY, CDR2 SMNVEV (reference sequence). The CDR3 contains 14 residues.

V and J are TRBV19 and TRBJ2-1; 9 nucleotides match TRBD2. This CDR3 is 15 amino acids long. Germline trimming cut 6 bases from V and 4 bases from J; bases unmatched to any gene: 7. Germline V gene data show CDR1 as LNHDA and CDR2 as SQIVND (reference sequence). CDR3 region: CASRPYSGSYNEQFF. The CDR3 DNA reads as TGTGCCAGTAGGCCATATAGCGGGAGTTACAATGAGCAGTTCTTC. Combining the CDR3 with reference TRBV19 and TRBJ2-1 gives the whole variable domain DGGITQSPKYLFRKEGQNVTLSCEQNLNHDAMYWYRQDPGQGLRLIYYSQIVNDFQKGDIAEGYSVSREKKESFPLTVTSAQKNPTAFYLCASRPYSGSYNEQFFGPGTRLTVL.

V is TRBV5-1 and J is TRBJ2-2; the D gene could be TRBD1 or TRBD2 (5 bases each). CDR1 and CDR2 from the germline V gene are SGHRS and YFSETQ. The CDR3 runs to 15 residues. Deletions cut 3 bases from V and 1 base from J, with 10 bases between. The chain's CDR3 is CASSYGTVNTGELFF. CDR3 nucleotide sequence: TGCGCCAGCAGCTATGGGACGGTGAACACCGGGGAGCTGTTTTTT.

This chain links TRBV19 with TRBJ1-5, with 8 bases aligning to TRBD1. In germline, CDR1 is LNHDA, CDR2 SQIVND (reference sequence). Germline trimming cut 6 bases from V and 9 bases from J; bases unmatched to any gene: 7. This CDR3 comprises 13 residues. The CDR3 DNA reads TGTGCCAGTAGCCTGGACAGGGCACGGCCCCAGCATTTT. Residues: CASSLDRARPQHF.

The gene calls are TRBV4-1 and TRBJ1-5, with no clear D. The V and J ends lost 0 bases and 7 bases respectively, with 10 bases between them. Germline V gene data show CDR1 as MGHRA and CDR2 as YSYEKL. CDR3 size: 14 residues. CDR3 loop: CASSQDQSGQPQHF. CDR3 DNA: TGCGCCAGCAGCCAAGATCAATCGGGCCAGCCCCAGCATTTT.

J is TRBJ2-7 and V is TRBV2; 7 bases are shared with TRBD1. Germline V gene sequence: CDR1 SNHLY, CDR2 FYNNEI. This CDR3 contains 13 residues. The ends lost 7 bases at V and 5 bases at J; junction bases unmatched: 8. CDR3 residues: CASKGHGQDEQYF. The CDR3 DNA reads TGTGCCAGCAAAGGACATGGACAGGACGAGCAGTACTTC.

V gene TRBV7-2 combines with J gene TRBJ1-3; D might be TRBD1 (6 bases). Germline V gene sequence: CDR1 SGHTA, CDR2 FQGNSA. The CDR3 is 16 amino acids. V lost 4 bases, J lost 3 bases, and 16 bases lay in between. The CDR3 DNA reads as TGTGCCAGCAGCTCCAAGACAGGCTTAGGTGGAAACACCATATATTTT. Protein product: CASSSKTGLGGNTIYF.

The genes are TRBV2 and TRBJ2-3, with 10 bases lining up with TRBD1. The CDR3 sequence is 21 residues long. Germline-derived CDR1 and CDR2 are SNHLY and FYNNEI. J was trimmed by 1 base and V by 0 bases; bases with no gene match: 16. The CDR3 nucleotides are TGTGCCAGCAGTGAAGCTTTTCGGGACGGCCGGACAGGGGGGCGCACAGATACGCAGTATTTT. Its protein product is CASSEAFRDGRTGGRTDTQYF.

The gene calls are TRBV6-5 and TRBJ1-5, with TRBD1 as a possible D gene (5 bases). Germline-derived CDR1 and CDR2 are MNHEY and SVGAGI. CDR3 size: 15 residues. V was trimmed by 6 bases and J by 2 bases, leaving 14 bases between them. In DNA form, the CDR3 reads TGTGCCAGCAGAGCCTCAGGGTTGGGCAATCAGCCCCAGCATTTT. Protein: CASRASGLGNQPQHF.

CDR3 protein: CASSPEGSGTGELFF. Written as DNA, the CDR3 is TGTGCCAGCAGCCCAGAGGGATCCGGTACCGGGGAGCTGTTTTTT. This chain uses TRBV5-6 with TRBJ2-2, with D possibly TRBD2 on 5 matching bases. V was clipped by 4 bases and J by 5 bases, with 15 bases between them. The CDR3 is 15 amino acids. Germline loops: CDR1 SGHDT, CDR2 YYEEEE.

The CDR3 loop reads CASSLLGELFF. The CDR3 DNA reads as TGTGCCAGCAGCTTACTCGGGGAGCTGTTTTTT. The chain recombines TRBV7-9 with TRBJ2-2; D not certain. The germline gives CDR1 SEHNR, CDR2 FQNEAQ (reference sequence). The germline V and J ends were trimmed by 2 bases and 7 bases, with 2 bases remaining between them. The CDR3 extends over 11 amino acids.

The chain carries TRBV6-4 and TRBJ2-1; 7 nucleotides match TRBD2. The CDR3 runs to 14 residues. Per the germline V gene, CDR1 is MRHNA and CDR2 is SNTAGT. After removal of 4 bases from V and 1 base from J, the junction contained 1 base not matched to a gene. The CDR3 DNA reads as TGTGCCAGCAGTGCGCGGGGGTCCTACAATGAGCAGTTCTTC. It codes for CASSARGSYNEQFF.

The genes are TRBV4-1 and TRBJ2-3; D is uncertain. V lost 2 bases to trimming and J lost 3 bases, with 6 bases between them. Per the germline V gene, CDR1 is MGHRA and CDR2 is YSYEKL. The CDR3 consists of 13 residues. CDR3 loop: CASSQLGTDTQYF. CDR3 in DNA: TGCGCCAGCAGCCAACTGGGAACAGATACGCAGTATTTT.

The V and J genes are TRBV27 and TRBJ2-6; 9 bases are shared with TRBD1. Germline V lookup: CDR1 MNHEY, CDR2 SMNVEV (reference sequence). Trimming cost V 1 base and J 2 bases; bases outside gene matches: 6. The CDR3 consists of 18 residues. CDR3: CASSLWHRGRPGANVLTF. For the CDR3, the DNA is TGTGCCAGCAGTTTATGGCACAGGGGGCGACCTGGGGCCAACGTCCTGACTTTC.

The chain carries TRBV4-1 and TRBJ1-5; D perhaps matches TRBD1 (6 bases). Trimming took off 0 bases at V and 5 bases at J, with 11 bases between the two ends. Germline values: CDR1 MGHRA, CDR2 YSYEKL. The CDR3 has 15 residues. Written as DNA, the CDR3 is TGCGCCAGCAGCCAAGATTCGAGGGGGGATCAGCCCCAGCATTTT. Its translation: CASSQDSRGDQPQHF.

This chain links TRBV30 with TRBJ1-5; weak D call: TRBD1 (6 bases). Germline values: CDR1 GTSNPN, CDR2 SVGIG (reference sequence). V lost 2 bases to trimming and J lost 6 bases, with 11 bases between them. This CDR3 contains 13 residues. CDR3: CAWSPTGTQPQHF. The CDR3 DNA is TGTGCCTGGAGTCCTACAGGGACTCAGCCCCAGCATTTT.

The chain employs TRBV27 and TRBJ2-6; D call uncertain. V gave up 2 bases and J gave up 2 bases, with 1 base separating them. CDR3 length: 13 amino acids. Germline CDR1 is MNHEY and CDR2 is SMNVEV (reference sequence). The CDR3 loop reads CASSLTGANVLTF. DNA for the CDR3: TGTGCCAGCAGTTTAACTGGGGCCAACGTCCTGACTTTC. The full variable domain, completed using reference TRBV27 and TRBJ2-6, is EAQVTQNPRYLITVTGKKLTVTCSQNMNHEYMSWYRQDPGLGLRQIYYSMNVEVTDKGDVPEGYKVSRKEKRNFPLILESPSPNQTSLYFCASSLTGANVLTFGAGSRLTVL.

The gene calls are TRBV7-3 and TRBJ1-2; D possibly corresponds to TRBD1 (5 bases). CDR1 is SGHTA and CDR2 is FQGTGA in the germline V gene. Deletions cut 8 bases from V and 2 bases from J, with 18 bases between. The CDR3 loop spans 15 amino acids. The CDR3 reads CASLPPGFGNYGYTF. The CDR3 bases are TGTGCCAGCCTCCCCCCAGGGTTCGGCAACTATGGCTACACCTTC.

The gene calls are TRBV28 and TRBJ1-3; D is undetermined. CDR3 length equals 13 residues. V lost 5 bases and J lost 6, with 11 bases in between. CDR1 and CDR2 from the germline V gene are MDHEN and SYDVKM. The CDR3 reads CASSQSPENTIYF. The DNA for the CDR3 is TGTGCCAGCAGTCAGAGCCCCGAAAACACCATATATTTT.

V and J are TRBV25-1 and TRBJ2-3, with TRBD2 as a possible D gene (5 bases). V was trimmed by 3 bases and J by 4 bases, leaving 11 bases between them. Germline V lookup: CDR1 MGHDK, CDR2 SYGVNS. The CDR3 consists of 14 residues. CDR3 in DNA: TGTGCCAGCAGTGATTGGACTGAATCAGATACGCAGTATTTT. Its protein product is CASSDWTESDTQYF.

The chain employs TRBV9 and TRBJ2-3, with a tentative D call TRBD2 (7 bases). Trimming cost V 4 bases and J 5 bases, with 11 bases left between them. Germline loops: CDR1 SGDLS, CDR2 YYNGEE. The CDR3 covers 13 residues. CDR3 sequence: CASSPGEGDTQYF. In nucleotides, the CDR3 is TGTGCCAGCAGCCCAGGGGAGGGAGATACGCAGTATTTT. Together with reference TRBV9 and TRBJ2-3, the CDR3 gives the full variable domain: DSGVTQTPKHLITATGQRVTLRCSPRSGDLSVYWYQQSLDQGLQFLIQYYNGEERAKGNILERFSAQQFPDLHSELNLSSLELGDSALYFCASSPGEGDTQYFGPGTRLTVL.

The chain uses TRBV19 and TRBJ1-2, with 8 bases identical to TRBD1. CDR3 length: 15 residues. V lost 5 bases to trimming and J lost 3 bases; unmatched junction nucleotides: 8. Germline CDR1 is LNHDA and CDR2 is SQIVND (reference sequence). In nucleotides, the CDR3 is TGTGCCAGTAGTTCCCGACAGGGGTGGGACTATGGCTACACCTTC. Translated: CASSSRQGWDYGYTF. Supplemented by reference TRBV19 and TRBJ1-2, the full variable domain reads DGGITQSPKYLFRKEGQNVTLSCEQNLNHDAMYWYRQDPGQGLRLIYYSQIVNDFQKGDIAEGYSVSREKKESFPLTVTSAQKNPTAFYLCASSSRQGWDYGYTFGSGTRLTVV.

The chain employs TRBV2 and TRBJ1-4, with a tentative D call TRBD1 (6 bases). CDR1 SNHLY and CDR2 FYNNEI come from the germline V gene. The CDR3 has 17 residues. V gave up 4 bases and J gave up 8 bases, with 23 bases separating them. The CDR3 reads CASSVGLNLGAGEKLFF. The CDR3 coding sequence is TGTGCCAGCAGTGTCGGTTTGAACTTGGGGGCTGGGGAAAAACTGTTTTTT. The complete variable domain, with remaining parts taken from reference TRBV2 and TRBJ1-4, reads EPEVTQTPSHQVTQMGQEVILRCVPISNHLYFYWYRQILGQKVEFLVSFYNNEISEKSEIFDDQFSVERPDGSNFTLKIRSTKLEDSAMYFCASSVGLNLGAGEKLFFGSGTQLSVL.

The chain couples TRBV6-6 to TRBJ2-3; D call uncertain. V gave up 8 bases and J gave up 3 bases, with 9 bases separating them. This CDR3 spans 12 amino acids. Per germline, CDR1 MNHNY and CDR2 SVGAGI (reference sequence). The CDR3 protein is CASRVGTDTQYF. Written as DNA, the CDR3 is TGTGCCAGCCGGGTCGGTACAGATACGCAGTATTTT.

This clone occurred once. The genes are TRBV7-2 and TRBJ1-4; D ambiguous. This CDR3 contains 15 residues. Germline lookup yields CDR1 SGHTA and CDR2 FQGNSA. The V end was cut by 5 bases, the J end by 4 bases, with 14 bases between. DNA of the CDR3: TGTGCCAGCAGCCTGCAGCCTCGAGATAATGAAAAACTGTTTTTT. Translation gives CASSLQPRDNEKLFF.

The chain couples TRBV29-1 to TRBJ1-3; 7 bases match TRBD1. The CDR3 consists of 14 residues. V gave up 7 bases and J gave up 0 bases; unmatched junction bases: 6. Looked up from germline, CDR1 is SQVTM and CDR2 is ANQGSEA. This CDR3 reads CSAETGSSGNTIYF. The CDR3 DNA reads TGCAGCGCCGAGACAGGGAGCTCTGGAAACACCATATATTTT.